This TCR beta chain emerged from a study of T cells in Graves' hyperthyroidism and ophthalmopathy. Clinicians diagnosed patients from clinical symptoms, serum thyroxine and TRAb, thyroid ultrasound and orbital computed tomography. Before ophthalmopathy appeared, progressors gave blood at initial hyperthyroidism diagnosis. The source material, RNA transcripts, was used to amplify TCR beta CDR3 regions. Using the HTBI primer set, a first-round RT-PCR was run on the TCR CDR3. MiXCR, run by TCRdb on the multiplex PCR reads, gives a single entry per CDR3 protein. The table has under 300,000 distinct CDR3 sequences, about an eighth seen once. Germline V gene data show CDR1 as SQVTM and CDR2 as ANQGSEA. V lost 0 bases to trimming and J lost 2 bases; unmatched junction nucleotides: 4. The CDR3 is 14 residues long. Ten or more counts support this clonotype.

The genes are TRBV29-1 and TRBJ2-7, with TRBD1 matching over 7 bases. This TCR derives from a woman in her thirties with Graves' hyperthyroidism that later progressed to Graves' ophthalmopathy. Input material: blood. The CDR3 DNA sequence: TGCAGCGTTGAAGACGGGACAGCTACCTACGAGCAGTACTTC. Translation: CSVEDGTATYEQYF.